These 8 T cell receptor beta chains originate from one sample sequenced in a study of cytomegalovirus exposure and HLA in healthy donors. A multiplex PCR was run with 60 Vbeta primers and 13 Jbeta primers. Method: immunoSEQ multiplex PCR; TCRdb's copy keeps in-frame clones and lacks some. In the table there are about 190,000 clones, approximately 81% of which are singletons. The sequenced sample consisted of PBMCs. The receptors shown here come from a woman between 18 and 30 years old in good health and CMV-seropositive.

This clone occurred once. The rearrangement links TRBV11-3 to TRBJ2-5, with TRBD2 matching over 13 bases. The junction had 7 bases not matched to a gene; V was cut back by 2 bases and J by 4 bases. This CDR3 contains 17 residues. The V gene's germline CDR1 is SGHNT and CDR2 YENEEA. CDR3 region: CASSLPRTSGGRETQYF. CDR3 coding DNA: TGTGCCAGCAGCTTACCTCGGACTAGCGGGGGACGAGAGACCCAGTACTTC.

The J gene is TRBJ2-1, the V gene TRBV19, with TRBD2 matching 10 bases. The trim removed 7 bases at V and 9 bases at J, leaving 9 bases unmatched. The CDR3 contains 14 residues. Per the germline V gene, CDR1 is LNHDA and CDR2 is SQIVND (reference sequence). The CDR3 nucleotides read TGTGCCAGTACTTCTAGCGGGGGTAGGATTGAGCAGTTCTTC. The encoded protein is CASTSSGGRIEQFF.

The CDR3 spells CASSLVEGWETQYF. The DNA of the CDR3 is TGTGCCAGCAGCTTAGTGGAGGGTTGGGAGACCCAGTACTTC. This chain uses TRBV11-3 with TRBJ2-5; D is perhaps TRBD2 (6 bases). V was shortened by 1 base and J by 5 bases, with 11 bases between the two germline ends. Germline CDR1 reads SGHNT; CDR2 reads YENEEA. The CDR3 is 14 residues long.

The rearrangement uses TRBV11-2 and TRBJ1-3; possible D gene TRBD1, 5 bases. From germline, CDR1 is SGHAT and CDR2 FQNNGV. The length of the CDR3 is 16 residues. V lost 5 bases and J lost 1, with 15 bases in between. The DNA of the CDR3 is TGTGCCAGCAGCCAGAGATACGGGGGGTCTGGAAACACCATATATTTT. The encoded protein is CASSQRYGGSGNTIYF.

This sequence joins TRBV7-3 and TRBJ2-3, with 7 bases lining up with TRBD1. Germline loops: CDR1 SGHTA, CDR2 FQGTGA. The CDR3 totals 14 residues. V lost 4 bases and J lost 1; bases outside the gene matches: 2. The CDR3, as DNA: TGTGCCAGCAGCTCCCAGGGGGGCACAGATACGCAGTATTTT. Its protein product is CASSSQGGTDTQYF.

Only a few counts were recorded for this clone. The chain links TRBV4-2 to TRBJ1-3; D gene uncertain. V lost 0 bases and J lost 1, with 10 bases in between. CDR1 is LGHNA and CDR2 is YNFKEQ in the germline V gene. This CDR3 is built from 16 residues. The CDR3: CASSQDWAPSGNTIYF. CDR3 in DNA: TGTGCCAGCAGCCAAGACTGGGCCCCTTCTGGAAACACCATATATTTT.

Of note for this clone: At one end, the junction sequence differs from germline, possibly due to a read error. The J gene is TRBJ1-6, the V gene TRBV2; D may be TRBD1 (6 bases). Germline values: CDR1 SNHLY, CDR2 FYNNEI. The CDR3 loop spans 14 amino acids. The CDR3 DNA follows: TGTGCCAGCAGTGAAGCGCTTCTACAGGGCACGGTCCTGTTT. It specifies CASSEALLQGTVLF.

This sequence joins TRBV5-1 and TRBJ2-2, with D unresolved. CDR3 size: 14 residues. The V gene's germline CDR1 is SGHRS and CDR2 YFSETQ. V was cut by 3 bases and J by 3 bases, with 9 bases left in between. CDR3: CASSSQRDTGELFF. CDR3 coding DNA: TGCGCCAGCAGCTCACAACGGGACACCGGGGAGCTGTTTTTT. The whole variable domain, remainder taken from reference TRBV5-1 and TRBJ2-2, is KAGVTQTPRYLIKTRGQQVTLSCSPISGHRSVSWYQQTPGQGLQFLFEYFSETQRNKGNFPGRFSGRQFSNSRSEMNVSTLELGDSALYLCASSSQRDTGELFFGEGSRLTVL.